The 29 T cell receptor beta chains in this list originate from one sample, sequenced in a study of radiation and T cells in renal cell carcinoma. Specified time point: blood 4 weeks post-SBRT, at nephrectomy. Documented treatment: 15 Gy SBRT to primary tumor, nephrectomy 4 weeks later. Libraries were prepared by immunoSEQ multiplex PCR; TCRdb keeps only in-frame clonotypes and omits some of them. The data show around 100,000 clones, around 83% seen once. Sequenced material: blood, taken from a patient whose treatment included radiotherapy and nephrectomy. These receptors all come from a man in his 60s with renal cell carcinoma.

Within the sample, this clone is medium-sized. The chain couples TRBV7-9 to TRBJ2-7; 11 nucleotides align to TRBD2. Germline-derived CDR1 and CDR2 are SEHNR and FQNEAQ (reference sequence). V gave up 5 bases and J gave up 1 base; unmatched junction bases: 10. The CDR3 is made up of 17 amino acids. The CDR3 DNA reads as TGTGCCAGCAGCCGATCCATAACTAGCGGGAGTTCCTACGAGCAGTACTTC. It encodes CASSRSITSGSSYEQYF.

CDR3 nucleotide sequence: TGTGCCAGCACGGACAGGGGGGAAAATGGCTACACCTTC. Protein sequence: CASTDRGENGYTF. The chain is built from TRBV28 and TRBJ1-2, with 10 bases identical to TRBD1. The germline gives CDR1 MDHEN, CDR2 SYDVKM. The junction had 5 bases not matched to a gene; V was cut back by 7 bases and J by 6 bases. This CDR3 spans 13 amino acids.

V is TRBV28 and J is TRBJ2-7; the match to TRBD1 covers 8 bases. Germline V CDR1 and CDR2: MDHEN, SYDVKM. The length of the CDR3 is 13 residues. The CDR3 loop is CALRGQGTYEQYF. As DNA, the CDR3 is TGTGCTCTCAGAGGACAGGGAACCTACGAGCAGTACTTC.

This chain joins TRBV6-1 and TRBJ2-1; TRBD2 matches 7 bases. Germline CDR1 MNHNS, CDR2 SASEGT. Trimming at V came to 10 bases and at J to 6 bases, leaving 12 bases not matched to a gene. The CDR3 spans 14 residues. CDR3 residues: CAIRGHLAVNEQFF. The CDR3 region has the DNA TGTGCCATAAGGGGCCACCTAGCGGTCAATGAGCAGTTCTTC.

J is TRBJ1-2 and V is TRBV28; TRBD1 might be the D (5 bases). V lost 6 bases, J lost 3 bases, and 11 bases lay in between. The CDR3 spans 13 residues. Germline V gene sequence: CDR1 MDHEN, CDR2 SYDVKM. CDR3 nucleotide sequence: TGTGCCAGCAGGTCGACAGCAGACTATGGCTACACCTTC. This encodes CASRSTADYGYTF.

The chain couples TRBV29-1 to TRBJ2-7, with TRBD2 matching 8 bases. This CDR3 is built from 11 residues. Germline CDR1 reads SQVTM; CDR2 reads ANQGSEA. Trimming took 6 bases from V and 6 from J; bases not matched to a gene: 4. CDR3 in amino acids: CSVASGLEQYF. DNA of the CDR3: TGCAGCGTGGCTAGCGGGCTCGAGCAGTACTTC.

The V gene is TRBV28, the J gene TRBJ1-2; the D gene is possibly TRBD1 (5 bases). The CDR3 is 14 residues long. CDR1 is MDHEN and CDR2 is SYDVKM in the germline V gene. V was trimmed by 4 bases and J by 6 bases, leaving 15 bases between them. The CDR3 region is CASSSGGDYDGYTF. The CDR3 coding sequence is TGTGCCAGCAGTTCGGGGGGAGATTACGATGGCTACACCTTC.

The chain recombines TRBV2 with TRBJ2-5; 11 nucleotides match TRBD1. Losses at the gene ends were 2 bases for V and 4 bases for J; bases not matched to a gene: 9. Germline assignment: CDR1 SNHLY and CDR2 FYNNEI. This CDR3 is 17 amino acids long. CDR3: CASSENHYGQGAETQYF. CDR3 nucleotides: TGTGCCAGCAGTGAAAACCACTACGGACAGGGGGCAGAGACCCAGTACTTC. Full variable domain (missing parts from reference TRBV2 and TRBJ2-5): EPEVTQTPSHQVTQMGQEVILRCVPISNHLYFYWYRQILGQKVEFLVSFYNNEISEKSEIFDDQFSVERPDGSNFTLKIRSTKLEDSAMYFCASSENHYGQGAETQYFGPGTRLLVL.

The chain has TRBV27 and TRBJ2-3, with 9 bases matching TRBD2. CDR1 and CDR2 (germline): MNHEY, SMNVEV (reference sequence). V shed 2 bases and J 4 bases; nucleotides not matched to a gene: 4. The CDR3 is made up of 15 amino acids. Here the CDR3 DNA reads TGTGCCAGCAGTTTACTAGCGGGAATCGCAGATACGCAGTATTTT. Translation gives CASSLLAGIADTQYF.

The chain couples TRBV5-4 to TRBJ1-2; no clear D gene. CDR3 length: 12 residues. Trimming stripped 0 bases from V and 8 bases from J, with 8 bases between. Germline CDR1 reads SGHNT; CDR2 reads YYREEE (reference sequence). CDR3: CASSLVGYGYTF. As DNA, the CDR3 is TGTGCCAGCAGCTTGGTGGGGTACGGCTACACCTTC.

The chain employs TRBV5-1 and TRBJ2-1; the D gene is possibly TRBD1 (7 bases). Germline CDR1 and CDR2: SGHRS and YFSETQ. This CDR3 has 15 residues. V was clipped by 0 bases and J by 7 bases, with 14 bases between them. Here the CDR3 reads CASSLDGGGRNEQFF. In nucleotides, the CDR3 is TGCGCCAGCAGCTTGGATGGAGGGGGCCGGAATGAGCAGTTCTTC.

This clone was seen only once. This chain uses TRBV10-1 with TRBJ2-1; D is unresolved. The CDR3 covers 12 residues. Looked up from germline, CDR1 is WNHNN and CDR2 is SYGVQD (reference sequence). V was trimmed by 4 bases and J by 7 bases, leaving 8 bases between them. CDR3 in DNA: TGCGCCAGCAGTGGAGTCCGAAATGAGCAGTTCTTC. Translation gives CASSGVRNEQFF.

This rearrangement joins TRBV6-6 to TRBJ1-5; D is unclear. The CDR3 runs 14 residues. In germline, CDR1 is MNHNY, CDR2 SVGAGI (reference sequence). The germline V and J ends were trimmed by 6 bases and 0 bases, with 9 bases remaining between them. CDR3 residues: CASRPDHSNQPQHF. The CDR3 nucleotides are TGTGCCAGCAGACCCGATCATAGCAATCAGCCCCAGCATTTT.

Concerning this clone itself: Distinct nucleotide sequences in the sample also encode this CDR3. This chain connects TRBV4-1 to TRBJ2-2; D may be TRBD1 or TRBD2 (5 bases each). The germline gives CDR1 MGHRA, CDR2 YSYEKL. The CDR3 covers 19 residues. Trimming took off 1 base at V and 2 bases at J, with 20 bases between the two ends. The CDR3 coding sequence is TGCGCCAGCAGCCAAGTCGGAGCCGGGACCAGCGGCAACACCGGGGAGCTGTTTTTT. Protein: CASSQVGAGTSGNTGELFF.

The V gene is TRBV15, the J gene TRBJ1-4, with 7 bases that match TRBD1. This CDR3 comprises 16 residues. In germline, CDR1 is LNHNV, CDR2 YYDKDF (reference sequence). After removal of 0 bases from V and 5 bases from J, the junction contained 6 bases not matched to a gene. The CDR3, as DNA: TGTGCCACCAGCAGAGAAGACAGGGCTGTCAATGAAAAACTGTTTTTT. It translates to CATSREDRAVNEKLFF. Combining the CDR3 with reference TRBV15 and TRBJ1-4 gives the whole variable domain DAMVIQNPRYQVTQFGKPVTLSCSQTLNHNVMYWYQQKSSQAPKLLFHYYDKDFNNEADTPDNFQSRRPNTSFCFLDIRSPGLGDTAMYLCATSREDRAVNEKLFFGSGTQLSVL.

This chain links TRBV5-4 with TRBJ2-7; 7 bases line up with TRBD1. CDR1 and CDR2 (germline): SGHNT, YYREEE (reference sequence). This CDR3 region has 14 residues. The junction had 3 bases not matched to a gene; V was cut back by 0 bases and J by 3 bases. The CDR3 region is CASSLAGQSYEQYF. As DNA, the CDR3 is TGTGCCAGCAGCTTGGCGGGACAGAGCTACGAGCAGTACTTC. The whole variable domain, filled in from reference TRBV5-4 and TRBJ2-7, reads ETGVTQSPTHLIKTRGQQVTLRCSSQSGHNTVSWYQQALGQGPQFIFQYYREEENGRGNFPPRFSGLQFPNYSSELNVNALELDDSALYLCASSLAGQSYEQYFGPGTRLTVT.

This clone was detected once. This rearrangement joins TRBV9 to TRBJ2-3, with 7 bases fitting TRBD2. The CDR3 contains 20 residues. The trim removed 4 bases at V and 1 base at J, leaving 21 bases unmatched. Germline V CDR1 and CDR2: SGDLS, YYNGEE. In nucleotides, the CDR3 is TGTGCCAGCAGCCCCCGAGGAGCCCCGGCTAGCGGTTTTCGCACAGATACGCAGTATTTT. The encoded protein is CASSPRGAPASGFRTDTQYF.

This sequence joins TRBV5-1 and TRBJ2-3; tentative D call: TRBD1 (6 bases). The germline gives CDR1 SGHRS, CDR2 YFSETQ. The V end was cut by 5 bases, the J end by 0 bases, with 13 bases between. The CDR3 spans 15 residues. CDR3 coding DNA: TGCGCCAGCAGTTCAACAGGGCATAGCACAGATACGCAGTATTTT. It encodes CASSSTGHSTDTQYF.

This clone was observed a few times. This rearrangement joins TRBV5-1 to TRBJ1-1; unclear D gene. Germline loops: CDR1 SGHRS, CDR2 YFSETQ. The CDR3 contains 13 residues. The germline V and J ends were trimmed by 4 bases and 9 bases, with 16 bases remaining between them. The CDR3 DNA reads as TGCGCCAGCAGCCTTTTCATCGGGTCCCAAGCTTTCTTT. Its translation: CASSLFIGSQAFF.

This clone was seen once. The V gene is TRBV4-2, the J gene TRBJ2-2; 10 bases line up with TRBD2. Germline lookup yields CDR1 LGHNA and CDR2 YNFKEQ. The CDR3 totals 16 residues. The J segment lost 6 bases and the V segment lost 2 bases, leaving 6 bases of the junction unmatched. CDR3 bases: TGTGCCAGCAGCCAACCGGAGCGGGAGGGCGCCGGGGAGCTGTTTTTT. Translated: CASSQPEREGAGELFF.

This chain connects TRBV10-3 to TRBJ2-1, with TRBD1 matching over 9 bases. Germline-derived CDR1 and CDR2 are ENHRY and SYGVKD. With 5 bases clipped from V and 3 bases from J, the junction kept 8 bases outside the gene matches. The CDR3 loop spans 16 amino acids. CDR3 amino acids: CAISLQDRGRYNEQFF. CDR3 sequence (DNA): TGTGCCATCAGTCTCCAGGACAGGGGTCGCTACAATGAGCAGTTCTTC.

This chain joins TRBV11-3 and TRBJ2-7; 10 bases fit TRBD2. The junction had 4 bases not matched to a gene; V was cut back by 5 bases and J by 0 bases. Germline-derived CDR1 and CDR2 are SGHNT and YENEEA. This CDR3 has 15 residues. This CDR3 is CASSRTSGSSYEQYF. CDR3 bases: TGTGCCAGCAGCCGGACTAGCGGAAGCTCCTACGAGCAGTACTTC.

The chain links TRBV7-9 to TRBJ2-7; D is unclear. The CDR3 contains 12 residues. Trimming cost V 2 bases and J 4 bases, with 6 bases left between them. Per the germline V gene, CDR1 is SEHNR and CDR2 is FQNEAQ (reference sequence). The CDR3 DNA sequence: TGTGCCAGCAGCTTAAGTGGGTACGAGCAGTACTTC. This codes for CASSLSGYEQYF.

This chain joins TRBV10-1 and TRBJ2-3, with TRBD2 matching over 7 bases. V shed 0 bases, J shed 0 bases, and the junction held 6 bases outside the gene matches. Germline values: CDR1 WNHNN, CDR2 SYGVQD (reference sequence). The length of the CDR3 is 17 residues. The CDR3: CASSESSLGGSTDTQYF. For the CDR3, the DNA is TGCGCCAGCAGTGAGTCGAGTTTGGGGGGGAGCACAGATACGCAGTATTTT.

The chain couples TRBV14 to TRBJ1-6; D gene ambiguous. Germline-derived CDR1 and CDR2 are SGHDN and FVKESK. The V and J ends lost 4 bases and 8 bases respectively, with 6 bases between them. This CDR3 is 12 amino acids long. CDR3 amino acids: CASSLSHSPLHF. For the CDR3, the DNA is TGTGCCAGCAGCCTTAGCCATTCACCCCTCCACTTT.

V gene TRBV7-2 combines with J gene TRBJ2-7; D uncertain. The CDR3 runs to 16 residues. Trimming shortened V by 8 bases and J by 1 base, and 21 bases separated the two germline ends. Per germline, CDR1 SGHTA and CDR2 FQGNSA. CDR3 protein: CASANPGPGRSYEQYF. The CDR3 nucleotides are TGTGCCAGCGCGAATCCCGGCCCCGGCAGGTCCTACGAGCAGTACTTC.

The genes are TRBV10-3 and TRBJ2-3, with TRBD2 matching 14 bases. Germline V lookup: CDR1 ENHRY, CDR2 SYGVKD. This CDR3 region has 17 residues. V lost 4 bases and J lost 0; bases outside the gene matches: 3. CDR3 amino acids: CAISAGTSGSSTDTQYF. In DNA, the CDR3 is TGTGCCATCAGTGCCGGGACTAGCGGGAGTAGCACAGATACGCAGTATTTT.

The chain carries TRBV19 and TRBJ2-3; D is unresolved. The CDR3 sequence is 16 residues long. With 4 bases removed from V and 1 base from J, the gap between germline ends came to 15 bases. Germline values: CDR1 LNHDA, CDR2 SQIVND (reference sequence). Here the CDR3 reads CASSKAVPDGTDTQYF. The CDR3 nucleotides are TGTGCCAGTAGTAAGGCAGTCCCTGACGGCACAGATACGCAGTATTTT.

This clone is deemed medium-sized. The chain is built from TRBV4-3 and TRBJ2-7; 9 bases fit TRBD1. Germline CDR1 reads LGHNA; CDR2 reads YSLEER. The V and J ends lost 4 bases and 4 bases, in that order; junction bases with no gene match: 5. The CDR3 is 14 residues long. CDR3: CASSPGTGSYEQYF. DNA of the CDR3: TGCGCCAGCAGCCCGGGGACAGGGTCTTACGAGCAGTACTTC.